This entry features one TCR beta chain sequence. V lost 5 bases to trimming and J lost 3 bases; unmatched junction nucleotides: 8. The CDR3 sequence is 15 residues long. Per germline, CDR1 SGHRS and CDR2 YFSETQ. The data were obtained in a study of T cell changes during pregnancy in multiple sclerosis. Generated by immunoSEQ multiplex PCR, the TCRdb table keeps only in-frame clones and is missing some. The data show tens of thousands of clones, 80% to 90% seen once. V and J are TRBV5-1 and TRBJ2-7; TRBD1 aligns across 10 bases. The sample consisted of CD8+ T cells from peripheral blood mononuclear cells, taken in the second trimester of pregnancy. The sequence came from a female donor with multiple sclerosis, enrolled in a pregnancy study. The CDR3 spells CASSSPGQGIYEQYF. CDR3 bases: TGCGCCAGCAGTTCTCCGGGACAGGGGATCTACGAGCAGTACTTC.